The clone carrying this TCR beta chain is classed as medium-sized (0.01 to 0.1%). The antigen is unknown. Per the authors' pipeline: A classifier of distant metastasis in papillary thyroid cancer was built from CDR3 differences (across clinicopathological groups). TCRdb re-analyzed the PCR reads through MiXCR. These V and J calls derive from TCRdb rather than the authors' analysis. The table includes some 20,000 clones, less than 25% detected once. This CDR3 has 18 residues. In germline, CDR1 is MNHNS, CDR2 SASEGT. V gave up 2 bases and J gave up 4 bases; unmatched junction bases: 10. The sample comes from a study of metastatic and nonmetastatic thyroid tumors. Overall study context: The study looked at repertoires side by side in blood and in tumor or nodule tissue from malignant and benign thyroid patients.

Ahead of thyroid surgery, no patient had received treatment of any kind. Study-wide results and caveats: Relative to benign nodules, malignant thyroid tumors were reportedly characterized by significantly elevated TCR beta diversity in blood and tumor.

The sequenced sample was tumor tissue. The chain employs TRBV6-1 and TRBJ2-6, with 8 nucleotides matching TRBD2. The TCR sequence derives from a female donor with papillary thyroid cancer or a benign thyroid nodule (not recorded which). Some clones in this sample may be carry-over from other donors' samples. CDR3 sequence reads: CASSEPPGGFKGANVLTF. In DNA, the CDR3 is TGTGCCAGCAGTGAACCCCCGGGAGGGTTTAAAGGGGCCAACGTCCTGACTTTC.